Listed below are T cell receptor beta chains from one sample, sequenced in a study of blood T cell repertoires in COVID-19. This table comes from immunoSEQ multiplex PCR, and its TCRdb copy is limited to in-frame clones, with some not included. There are around 160,000 clones in the sample; approximately 93% occur only once, and roughly 1.9% lies in the top ten. The specimen sequenced was peripheral blood. The receptors originated from a woman aged 55-75 years with COVID-19, enrolled during active disease. Each CDR3 is given with its conserved first and last residue.

J	V	CDR3
TRBJ1-1	TRBV7-9	CASSLEADTEAFF
TRBJ1-5	TRBV9	CASSLEGSNQPQHF
TRBJ1-4	TRBV15	CATSSSGTVINEKLFF
TRBJ1-3	TRBV19	CASSPQISGNTIYF
TRBJ1-5	TRBV4-3	CASSQDSISPGSNQPQHF
TRBJ2-3	TRBV4-2	CASSQDNRGQGTDTRYF
TRBJ2-7	TRBV7-9	CASSPGQTQYF
TRBJ1-3	TRBV9	CASSVGGLPGNTIYF
TRBJ1-1	TRBV18	CASSREGEGTEAFF
TRBJ2-2	TRBV24-1	CATSETLALGGTREYTGELFF
TRBJ1-6	TRBV4-3	CASSQEGQGGYNSPLHF
TRBJ1-5	TRBV19	CASNPLDRVTNQPQHF
TRBJ1-3	TRBV5-6	CASSTQGSGNTIYF
TRBJ2-1	TRBV9	CASSAEQGSYNEQFF
TRBJ1-2	TRBV15	CATSRGAANYGYTF
TRBJ2-1	TRBV6-5	CASSLRQYNEQFF
TRBJ1-1	TRBV5-4	CASSPSSLEGKGEAFF
TRBJ1-1	TRBV7-2	CASSLVTGALMNTEAFF
TRBJ2-5	TRBV19	CASSIGSGSRETQYF
TRBJ1-2	TRBV20-1	CSAGARGAYGYTF
TRBJ1-1	TRBV7-3	CASSKDRFTEAFF
TRBJ2-3	TRBV7-3	CASSHILFTDTQYF
TRBJ2-7	TRBV9	CASSVSGSYEQYF
TRBJ1-1	TRBV12-5	CASGFGDSSNTEAFF
TRBJ1-1	TRBV6-5	CASKRGQGAYTEAFF
TRBJ2-7	TRBV5-1	CASSPVQGEQYF
TRBJ1-1	TRBV5-1	CASSAVYGTGGTEAFF
TRBJ1-5	TRBV10-2	CASSVAGGGQPQHF
TRBJ1-2	TRBV4-3	CASSLGTAGGYGYTF